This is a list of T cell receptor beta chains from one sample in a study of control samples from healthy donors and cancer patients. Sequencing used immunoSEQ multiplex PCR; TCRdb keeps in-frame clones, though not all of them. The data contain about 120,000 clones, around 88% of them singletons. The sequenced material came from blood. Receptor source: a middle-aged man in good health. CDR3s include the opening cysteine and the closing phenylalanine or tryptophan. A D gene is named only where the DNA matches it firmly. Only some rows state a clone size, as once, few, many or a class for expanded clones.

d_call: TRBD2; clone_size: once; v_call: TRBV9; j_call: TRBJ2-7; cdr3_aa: CASSASSGGRYEQYF; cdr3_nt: TGTGCCAGCAGCGCATCTAGCGGGGGGAGGTACGAGCAGTACTTC
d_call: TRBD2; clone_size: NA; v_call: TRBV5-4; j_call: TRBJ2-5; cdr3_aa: CASSLSGGGKEAQYF; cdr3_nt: TGTGCCAGCAGCTTGAGTGGCGGGGGGAAGGAGGCCCAGTACTTC
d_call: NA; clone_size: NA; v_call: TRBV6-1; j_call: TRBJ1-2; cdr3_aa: CASSEFLGYGYTF; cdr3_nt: TGTGCCAGCAGTGAATTTTTGGGTTATGGCTACACCTTC
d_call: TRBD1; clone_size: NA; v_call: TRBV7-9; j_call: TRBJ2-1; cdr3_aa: CASSLTGQVGDEQFF; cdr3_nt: TGTGCCAGCAGCTTAACGGGACAGGTCGGCGATGAGCAGTTCTTC
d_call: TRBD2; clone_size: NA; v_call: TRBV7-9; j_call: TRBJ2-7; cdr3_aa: CASSSWTSGGAESYEQYF; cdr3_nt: TGTGCCAGCAGCTCTTGGACTAGCGGGGGGGCGGAATCCTACGAGCAGTACTTC
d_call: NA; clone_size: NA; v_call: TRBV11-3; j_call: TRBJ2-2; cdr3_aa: CASGSSRRTGELFF; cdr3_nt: TGTGCCAGCGGAAGCTCCCGACGGACCGGGGAGCTGTTTTTT
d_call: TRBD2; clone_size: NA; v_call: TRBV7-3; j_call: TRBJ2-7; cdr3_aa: CASSLTGTSGGAVFREQYF; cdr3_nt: TGTGCCAGCAGCTTAACCGGGACTAGCGGGGGGGCTGTCTTCCGCGAGCAGTACTTC
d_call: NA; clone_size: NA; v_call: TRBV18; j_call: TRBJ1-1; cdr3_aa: CASSLQDGNTEAFF; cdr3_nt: TGTGCCAGCTCACTACAGGACGGGAACACTGAAGCTTTCTTT
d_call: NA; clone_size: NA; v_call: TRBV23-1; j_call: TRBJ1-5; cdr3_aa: CASSQSPGRGQPQHF; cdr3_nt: TGCGCCAGCAGTCAATCTCCAGGGCGGGGACAGCCCCAGCATTTT
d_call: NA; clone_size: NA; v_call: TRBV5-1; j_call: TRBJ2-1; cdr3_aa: CASSLENPTDNEQFF; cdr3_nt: TGCGCCAGCAGCTTGGAAAACCCGACAGACAATGAGCAGTTCTTC
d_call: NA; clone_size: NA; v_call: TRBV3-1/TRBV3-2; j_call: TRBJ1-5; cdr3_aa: CASSQSEQPQHF; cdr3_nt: TGTGCCAGCAGCCAATCTGAGCAGCCCCAGCATTTT
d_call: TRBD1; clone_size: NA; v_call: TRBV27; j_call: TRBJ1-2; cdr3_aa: CASSTRTGAYGYTF; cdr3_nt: TGTGCCAGCAGTACACGGACAGGGGCCTATGGCTACACCTTC
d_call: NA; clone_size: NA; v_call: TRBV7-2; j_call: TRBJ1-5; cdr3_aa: CASSLKQGHQPQHF; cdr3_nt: TGTGCCAGCAGCTTAAAACAGGGTCATCAGCCCCAGCATTTT
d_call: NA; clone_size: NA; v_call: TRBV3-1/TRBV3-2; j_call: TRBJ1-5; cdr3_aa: CASHNTIQGNQPQHF; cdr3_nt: TGTGCCAGCCACAATACGATACAGGGAAATCAGCCCCAGCATTTT
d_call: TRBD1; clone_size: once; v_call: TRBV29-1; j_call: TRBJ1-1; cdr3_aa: CSVDGQGTVNTEAFF; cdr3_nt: TGCAGCGTTGACGGACAGGGGACGGTCAACACTGAAGCTTTCTTT
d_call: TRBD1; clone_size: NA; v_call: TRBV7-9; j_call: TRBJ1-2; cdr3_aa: CASSHAQGAWSGYTF; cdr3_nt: TGTGCCAGCAGCCACGCACAGGGGGCGTGGAGTGGCTACACCTTC
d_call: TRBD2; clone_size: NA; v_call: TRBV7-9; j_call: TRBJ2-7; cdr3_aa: CASSAGLAGGASYEQYF; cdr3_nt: TGTGCCAGCAGCGCGGGACTAGCGGGGGGCGCATCCTACGAGCAGTACTTC
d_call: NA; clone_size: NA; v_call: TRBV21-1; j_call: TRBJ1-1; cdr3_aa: CASSNGHQNTEAFF; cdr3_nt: TGTGCCAGCAGCAACGGACACCAGAACACTGAAGCTTTCTTT
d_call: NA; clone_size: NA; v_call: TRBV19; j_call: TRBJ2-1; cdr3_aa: CASSIKGDSYNEQFF; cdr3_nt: TGTGCCAGTAGTATAAAAGGAGACTCCTACAATGAGCAGTTCTTC
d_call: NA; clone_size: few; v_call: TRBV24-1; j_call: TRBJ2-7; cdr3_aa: CATSDGSGHSYEQYF; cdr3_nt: TGTGCCACCAGTGACGGGAGCGGCCACTCCTACGAGCAGTACTTC